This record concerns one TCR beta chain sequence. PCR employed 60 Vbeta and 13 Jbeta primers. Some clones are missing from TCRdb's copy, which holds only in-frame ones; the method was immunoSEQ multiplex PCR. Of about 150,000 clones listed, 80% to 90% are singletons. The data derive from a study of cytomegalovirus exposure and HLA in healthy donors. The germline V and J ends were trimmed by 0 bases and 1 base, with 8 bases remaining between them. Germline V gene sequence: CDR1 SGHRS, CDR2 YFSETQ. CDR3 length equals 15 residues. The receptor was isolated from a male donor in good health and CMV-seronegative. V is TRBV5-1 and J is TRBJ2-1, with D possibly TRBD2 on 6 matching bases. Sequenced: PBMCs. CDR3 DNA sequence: TGCGCCAGCAGCTTGGGCGGGGAGTCCTACAATGAGCAGTTCTTC. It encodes CASSLGGESYNEQFF.